A selection of T cell receptor beta chains follows, all from one sample in a study of cytomegalovirus exposure and HLA in healthy donors. Some clones are missing from TCRdb's copy, which holds only in-frame ones; the method was immunoSEQ multiplex PCR. The table records some 110,000 clones, 88% of them present only once. The sequenced material came from PBMCs. The receptors were sampled from a man aged 18 to 29 in good health and CMV-seronegative. Both conserved end residues are part of each CDR3. Clone size, where shown, is once, few, many, or a class for clones that have expanded.

>TRBV5-1|.
CASCFRDNTEAFF
>TRBV1|.
CTSRNRGVSNEQFF
>TRBV2|once
CASSQELGAYEQYF
>TRBV7-9|.
CASSRTGFNEQYF
>TRBV28|few
CASSSPGSNQPQHF
>TRBV7-6|.
CASSSIVTGGTDTQYF
>TRBV28|.
CASHERTSGDNEQFF
>TRBV2|.
CASSVGLASEQFF
>TRBV13|.
CASSLYSGRAAEQYF
>TRBV19|.
CASSMTSGGFYNEQFF
>TRBV5-1|.
CASSFRGQGYNEQFF
>TRBV30|.
CAWDGVIGTDTQYF
>TRBV11-2|.
CASRGTYSYEQYF
>TRBV9|once
CASSVVGGQGRNTEAFF
>TRBV28|.
CASSLLASGYSTDTQYF
>TRBV5-4|.
CASSLLGPTDTQYF
>TRBV7-9|.
CASSLDGRFGADTQYF
>TRBV11-2|.
CASSPGREEQYF
>TRBV4-1|.
CASLSSGGPYNEQFF
>TRBV27|.
CASSTRTGRGYTF
>TRBV19|.
CASSIGQVNTEAFF
>TRBV5-1|.
CASSEGQTYEQYF
>TRBV6-1|.
CASSENRASSYEQYF
>TRBV7-8|.
CASNEDRAKSPLHF
>TRBV5-1|.
CASNLEGIETQYF
>TRBV2|.
CASRVDRANEQFF
>TRBV6-1|few
CASRAQGTNYGYTF
>TRBV5-8|.
CASSRRGLSSYEQYF
>TRBV7-6|.
CASSRQGVLGNTIYF
>TRBV11-3|.
CASSHRQNNEKLFF
>TRBV7-6|few
CASSSALAGATGELFF
>TRBV11-3|.
CASSFGRANTEAFF
>TRBV10-2|.
CASSPTRGGYGYTF
>TRBV6-6|.
CASSYLLGETGELFF
>TRBV28|.
CASSYSGEGGFGKKLFF
>TRBV5-1|.
CASSSAGGATDTQYF
>TRBV2|.
CASTLSRQGAGGYTF
>TRBV2|.
CASSSYPGQGIRGTEAFF
>TRBV28|.
CASKTGGMNTGELFF
>TRBV6-6|.
CASRIQGTNYGYTF
>TRBV11-2|.
CASSFTSGGAYNEQFF